This record looks at one T cell receptor (beta chain) sequence and its context. Methods used by the authors: Researchers report that nucleated cell counts were estimated from reference gene primer amplification. Data came from immunoSEQ multiplex PCR; TCRdb stores just in-frame clones and leaves some out. V and J calls and clone size come straight from that table; D and trimming were deduced from the DNA. There are about 250,000 clones in the sample; about four fifths occur only once, and 7.5% to 10% lies in the top ten. The data stem from a study of blood T cell repertoires in COVID-19. Background on the study: T cells, B-cell-depleted T cells, or PBMCs provided the cDNA or gDNA that served as material.

The sequenced material came from peripheral blood. The sequence derives from a man older than 75 with acute or convalescent COVID-19.

The CDR3 region is CASSPRTGAVTEAFF. The CDR3 DNA follows: TGTGCCAGCAGCCCCCGGACAGGGGCAGTCACTGAAGCTTTCTTT. The J gene is TRBJ1-1, the V gene TRBV7-9; 9 bases are shared with TRBD1. CDR3 length: 15 amino acids. J was trimmed by 4 bases and V by 5 bases; bases with no gene match: 8. CDR1 SEHNR and CDR2 FQNEAQ come from the germline V gene (reference sequence).